The 6 T cell receptor beta chains below were found in one sample sequenced in a study of shared clonotypes between healthy human individuals (dated by TCRdb to between 2020 and 2021). The library was generated by the immunoSEQ multiplex PCR assay. Drawn from immuneACCESS, this table holds only the in-frame rearrangements with V and J called that TCRdb kept. Clones are partly lost; checked studies trace under half to an unresolved V gene and leave the rest unexplained. The sample contains 1,400,000 or so clones, approximately 98.5% of them found a single time. Approximately 0.4% of the sample comes from the top ten. Material for sequencing was naive CD4+ T cells sorted from blood. The sample's cell subset or site label, in plain terms: CD45RA+ positively selected. The receptors were gathered from a man younger than 40 in good health.

The chain joins TRBV21-1 to TRBJ2-7; the listed D gene, TRBD1, was not tested against the DNA. TRBV21-1 is a recognized pseudogene. The CDR3 extends over 15 amino acids. CDR3 sequence reads: CASSNHRGTAYEQYF. In nucleotides, the CDR3 is TGTGCCAGCAGCAACCACAGGGGTACAGCCTACGAGCAGTACTTC.

The chain uses TRBV5-6 and TRBJ2-1; D is unresolved. Germline CDR1 is SGHDT and CDR2 is YYEEEE. This CDR3 is built from 11 residues. The V gene lost 4 bases and the J gene lost 10 bases, with 9 bases spanning the gap. The CDR3 sequence is CASSTTTEQFF. The CDR3 region has the DNA TGTGCCAGCAGCACCACTACAGAGCAGTTCTTC.

This chain connects TRBV2 to TRBJ2-5, with 10 bases fitting TRBD2. V was pared by 5 bases and J by 7 bases, with 13 bases of the junction left unmatched. The CDR3 loop spans 16 amino acids. Germline CDR1 reads SNHLY; CDR2 reads FYNNEI. CDR3 region: CASSLQGLATAGTQYF. The CDR3 bases are TGTGCCAGCAGTCTCCAGGGACTAGCGACAGCGGGGACCCAGTACTTC.

This clone was detected once. J is TRBJ1-1 and V is TRBV4-1; 7 nucleotides align to TRBD1. The germline V gene has CDR1 MGHRA and CDR2 YSYEKL. The CDR3 loop spans 15 amino acids. Trimming took 3 bases from V and 0 from J; bases not matched to a gene: 4. The chain's CDR3 is CASSHLGQMNTEAFF. The DNA of the CDR3 is TGCGCCAGCAGCCACCTGGGACAGATGAACACTGAAGCTTTCTTT.

This rearrangement joins TRBV14 to TRBJ1-1; TRBD1 is a possible D gene (6 bases). The CDR3 totals 12 residues. The germline V gene has CDR1 SGHDN and CDR2 FVKESK. V lost 7 bases, J lost 5 bases, and 11 bases lay in between. The CDR3 reads CASIPGVTEAFF. DNA for the CDR3: TGTGCCAGCATCCCAGGGGTTACTGAAGCTTTCTTT.

The V gene is TRBV7-9, the J gene TRBJ2-7, with 9 nucleotides matching TRBD1. Unmatched junction bases numbered 4, after V lost 0 bases and J lost 4 bases. This CDR3 is built from 15 residues. Per germline, CDR1 SEHNR and CDR2 FQNEAQ (reference sequence). CDR3 coding DNA: TGTGCCAGCAGCTTAGCCGGGACAGGGATTTACGAGCAGTACTTC. Encoded protein: CASSLAGTGIYEQYF.